Presented here are 22 T cell receptor beta chains from one specimen sequenced in a study of shared clonotypes between healthy human individuals. This table comes from immunoSEQ multiplex PCR, and its TCRdb copy is limited to in-frame clones, with some not included. This sample has roughly 1.5 million clones, with 98% found just once. The sequenced sample was naive CD4+ T cells sorted from blood. Specified subset: CD45RA+ positively selected. The receptor source for this set is a man aged 25-45 years in good health.

CDR3 DNA: TGTGCCAGCAGCGTTAGCGGGAGGCTGAGCACAGATACGCAGTATTTT. It specifies CASSVSGRLSTDTQYF. The chain recombines TRBV9 with TRBJ2-3, with 10 bases aligning to TRBD2. Trimming cost V 2 bases and J 0 bases; bases outside gene matches: 3. There are 16 residues in the CDR3. Germline CDR1 and CDR2: SGDLS and YYNGEE.

The chain carries TRBV15 and TRBJ1-5; D perhaps matches TRBD1 (5 bases). The CDR3 runs to 13 residues. Germline-derived CDR1 and CDR2 are LNHNV and YYDKDF (reference sequence). Trimming removed 0 bases at V and 9 bases at J, with 9 bases between. This CDR3 is CATSRDGARPQHF. Here the CDR3 DNA reads TGTGCCACCAGCAGAGACGGGGCACGGCCCCAGCATTTT.

The chain recombines TRBV10-2 with TRBJ2-1, with 8 bases matching TRBD1. CDR3 length equals 14 residues. Germline V lookup: CDR1 WSHSY, CDR2 SAAADI. After removal of 7 bases from V and 8 bases from J, the junction contained 10 bases not matched to a gene. CDR3 region: CASKETGVGDEQFF. The CDR3 coding sequence is TGCGCCAGCAAAGAGACAGGGGTAGGCGATGAGCAGTTCTTC.

The rearrangement links TRBV27 to TRBJ2-5; 10 positions match TRBD2. Germline lookup yields CDR1 MNHEY and CDR2 SMNVEV (reference sequence). J lost 5 bases, V lost 6 bases, and 9 bases had no gene match. The CDR3 is 15 residues long. This CDR3 reads CASRRTSGDGETQYF. CDR3 nucleotides: TGTGCCAGCAGAAGGACTAGCGGAGATGGGGAGACCCAGTACTTC.

The gene calls are TRBV5-1 and TRBJ1-4, with 9 bases identical to TRBD1. Germline CDR1 and CDR2: SGHRS and YFSETQ. The CDR3 spans 14 residues. The V segment lost 4 bases and the J segment 6 bases; nucleotides outside the gene matches: 4. As DNA, the CDR3 is TGCGCCAGCAGCACCGGACAGGGGTATGAAAAACTGTTTTTT. Its translation is CASSTGQGYEKLFF.

Worth noting for this clone: Other DNA sequences from this sample encode an identical CDR3 as well. This rearrangement joins TRBV5-1 to TRBJ2-2, with D perhaps TRBD2 (6 bases). The CDR3 runs 15 residues. Trimming took off 1 base at V and 4 bases at J, with 11 bases between the two ends. From germline, CDR1 is SGHRS and CDR2 YFSETQ. The CDR3: CASSLSGGGTGELFF. The CDR3 DNA is TGCGCCAGCAGCTTGTCCGGGGGAGGCACCGGGGAGCTGTTTTTT.

J is TRBJ2-1 and V is TRBV9; the match to TRBD2 covers 14 bases. This CDR3 comprises 17 residues. Trimming took 3 bases from V and 2 from J; bases not matched to a gene: 4. CDR1 is SGDLS, CDR2 YYNGEE, per germline. The CDR3 nucleotides read TGTGCCAGCAGCGGGCGGACTAGCGGGAGGACCTACAATGAGCAGTTCTTC. Its translation: CASSGRTSGRTYNEQFF.

This clone was found a few times. The chain couples TRBV19 to TRBJ1-2; no definite D call. V dropped 6 bases and J dropped 8 bases, with 19 bases sitting between them. CDR1 is LNHDA and CDR2 is SQIVND in the germline V gene (reference sequence). CDR3 size: 14 residues. The chain's CDR3 is CASSDPGSPPGYTF. The CDR3 DNA is TGTGCCAGTAGCGACCCGGGAAGCCCTCCAGGCTACACCTTC.

This clone has just one count. The chain joins TRBV28 to TRBJ1-2, with D possibly being TRBD1 (5 bases). V shed 6 bases and J shed 0 bases, with 14 bases lying between them. This CDR3 comprises 15 residues. CDR1 is MDHEN and CDR2 is SYDVKM in the germline V gene. In DNA, the CDR3 is TGTGCCAGCAGCACCCGACAGACCGCTAACTATGGCTACACCTTC. Protein sequence: CASSTRQTANYGYTF.

The chain employs TRBV5-1 and TRBJ2-3, with a tentative D call TRBD1 (6 bases). The V gene's germline CDR1 is SGHRS and CDR2 YFSETQ. The germline V and J ends were trimmed by 1 base and 2 bases, with 20 bases remaining between them. CDR3 length equals 18 residues. The CDR3: CASSLTGAGQTFTDTQYF. In DNA, the CDR3 is TGCGCCAGCAGCTTGACAGGCGCCGGACAGACTTTCACAGATACGCAGTATTTT.

This clone came up once. The rearrangement links TRBV11-2 to TRBJ2-2, with D possibly TRBD2 on 5 matching bases. There are 15 residues in the CDR3. Trimming shortened V by 3 bases and J by 3 bases, and 11 bases separated the two germline ends. CDR1 SGHAT and CDR2 FQNNGV come from the germline V gene. The CDR3 DNA follows: TGTGCCAGCAGCTTTCTACTAGACGACACCGGGGAGCTGTTTTTT. Its protein product is CASSFLLDDTGELFF.

The V call is TRBV7-2, the J call TRBJ1-2; tentative D call: TRBD1 (6 bases). Germline V gene data show CDR1 as SGHTA and CDR2 as FQGNSA. Trimming stripped 3 bases from V and 4 bases from J, with 9 bases between. The CDR3 is made up of 13 amino acids. In nucleotides, the CDR3 is TGTGCCAGCAGCTTTGACAGGATCTATGGCTACACCTTC. It yields the protein CASSFDRIYGYTF.

This chain joins TRBV9 and TRBJ2-7; 7 bases line up with TRBD2. The junction had 15 bases not matched to a gene; V was cut back by 2 bases and J by 7 bases. The germline V gene has CDR1 SGDLS and CDR2 YYNGEE. The CDR3 has 16 residues. The DNA of the CDR3 is TGTGCCAGCAGCGTTGGTGGGAGGGCCCCCCAGGAGGAGCAGTACTTC. Its translation is CASSVGGRAPQEEQYF.

On this clone itself: The sample has other DNA sequences that encode this CDR3 too. V and J are TRBV19 and TRBJ1-1; no clear D gene. V lost 3 bases to trimming and J lost 2 bases, with 7 bases between them. Germline CDR1 LNHDA, CDR2 SQIVND (reference sequence). This CDR3 comprises 13 residues. CDR3 in DNA: TGTGCCAGTAGTATTGTCGTAAACACTGAAGCTTTCTTT. Protein sequence: CASSIVVNTEAFF.

This chain links TRBV19 with TRBJ1-5, with D perhaps matching TRBD1 (6 bases). The CDR3 has 15 residues. In germline, CDR1 is LNHDA, CDR2 SQIVND (reference sequence). V shed 8 bases and J shed 7 bases, with 21 bases lying between them. CDR3 nucleotides: TGTGCCAGTCGTCAAGAACAGGGTTGGGGCCAGCCCCAGCATTTT. This codes for CASRQEQGWGQPQHF. Full variable domain (rest looked up from reference TRBV19 and TRBJ1-5): DGGITQSPKYLFRKEGQNVTLSCEQNLNHDAMYWYRQDPGQGLRLIYYSQIVNDFQKGDIAEGYSVSREKKESFPLTVTSAQKNPTAFYLCASRQEQGWGQPQHFGDGTRLSIL.

This chain connects TRBV2 to TRBJ2-7, with TRBD2 matching 13 bases. Germline V gene data show CDR1 as SNHLY and CDR2 as FYNNEI. The CDR3 covers 15 residues. Losses at the gene ends were 6 bases for V and 5 bases for J; bases not matched to a gene: 7. As DNA, the CDR3 is TGTGCCAGCAGGTCGACTAGCGGGAGGATCCACGAGCAGTACTTC. Translated, it gives CASRSTSGRIHEQYF.

As to this clone: This sample also contains other DNA sequences that code for the same CDR3. V gene TRBV28 combines with J gene TRBJ1-1, with D unclear. Between the trimmed V and J ends, which lost 1 base and 1 base, there was a span of 7 bases. There are 14 residues in the CDR3. Germline assignment: CDR1 MDHEN and CDR2 SYDVKM. DNA of the CDR3: TGTGCCAGCAGTTTATTGGCCGCGAACACTGAAGCTTTCTTT. Translated: CASSLLAANTEAFF.

Concerning this clone itself: Other nucleotide sequences from this sample produce the same CDR3. The chain is built from TRBV6-4 and TRBJ1-2, with unresolved D. Germline lookup yields CDR1 MRHNA and CDR2 SNTAGT. V lost 0 bases, J lost 4 bases, and 3 bases lay in between. The CDR3 is made up of 12 amino acids. CDR3: CASSDSGYGYTF. DNA for the CDR3: TGTGCCAGCAGTGACTCGGGCTATGGCTACACCTTC.

DNA of the CDR3: TGTGCCAGCAGTTTAACAGGGCACTACGAGCAGTACTTC. This gives the protein CASSLTGHYEQYF. V is TRBV28 and J is TRBJ2-7; maybe TRBD1 (6 bases). Germline lookup yields CDR1 MDHEN and CDR2 SYDVKM. V dropped 2 bases and J dropped 3 bases, with 8 bases sitting between them. This CDR3 is built from 13 residues.

The J gene is TRBJ1-1, the V gene TRBV9; D is unclear. The CDR3 is 14 amino acids. Germline V gene data show CDR1 as SGDLS and CDR2 as YYNGEE. The V gene lost 4 bases and the J gene lost 3 bases, with 13 bases spanning the gap. CDR3 bases: TGTGCCAGCAGCTCCAGTATGAGGGACACTGAAGCTTTCTTT. This codes for CASSSSMRDTEAFF.

This rearrangement joins TRBV7-2 to TRBJ2-2; 12 nucleotides agree with TRBD2. Germline V gene data show CDR1 as SGHTA and CDR2 as FQGNSA. This CDR3 contains 16 residues. V was clipped by 4 bases and J by 4 bases; unmatched bases: 4. CDR3: CASSSLAGGVTGELFF. In nucleotides, the CDR3 is TGTGCCAGCAGCTCTCTAGCGGGAGGGGTCACCGGGGAGCTGTTTTTT.

The chain recombines TRBV11-2 with TRBJ2-2; TRBD1 might be the D (5 bases). Trimming removed 1 base from V and 4 bases from J, with 10 bases in between. This CDR3 has 15 residues. Germline assignment: CDR1 SGHAT and CDR2 FQNNGV. CDR3 sequence reads: CASSLGQGSTGELFF. CDR3 sequence (DNA): TGTGCCAGCAGCTTAGGGCAGGGAAGCACCGGGGAGCTGTTTTTT.